The T cell receptor (beta chain) under discussion was sequenced for a study of identical twins (dated by TCRdb to about 2016). In the study overall: To test whether fetal clonotypes persist, the study used deep sequencing on TCR alpha and beta repertoires from monozygotic twins, unrelated adults of various ages, and cord blood. Replicate twin experiments were performed at different times using different library preparation protocols to rule out contamination.

The study at large found these results: Because the same donors could not be followed over many years, the conclusions relied on cross-sectional statistical analysis. The excess sharing between twins in beta out-of-frame sequences was weaker because fewer shared sequences reduced the signal-to-noise ratio. Fewer insertions were carried by abundant cord blood beta clonotypes; a weaker similar trend was observed in young adult naive repertoires, while no such trend was observed in memory repertoires. Invariant T cells such as MAIT and iNKT could partly confound zero-insertion analyses, although diverse VJ usage argued against such confounding for most clonotypes. Recombination models systematically underestimated out-of-frame TCR alpha sharing in monozygotic twins but agreed with sharing between unrelated individuals. Out-of-frame TCR alpha sequences shared between twins showed an excess of low generation-probability sequences compared with coincidental sharing between unrelated individuals.

Libraries came from 5' RACE. The sequencer was an Illumina HiSeq 2000. A universal primer binding site was introduced by template switching, and a unique molecular identifier was present in the final cDNA, enabling accurate counting of TCR cDNA molecules. First-strand cDNA for TCR alpha and beta chains was synthesized from specific primers in the conserved constant-segment region. Each cDNA library was double barcoded, with a SMART-Mk sample barcode plus Illumina barcodes, to control for contamination. Two successive PCR steps introduced TruSeq adapter sequences along with Illumina sample barcodes. Sequencing of the TCR alpha and beta cDNA libraries was done on the Illumina HiSeq platform using custom primers. As for how the authors treated the data: Raw reads were processed with MiGEC to extract unique molecular identifiers, and MiXCR was used to determine CDR3 positions. For each individual, recombination models were inferred using an EM algorithm with the repgenHMM and IGoR tools. The tcR package in R was used for shared clonotype analysis, with sharing normalized by the product of cloneset sizes. To study raw recombination free of thymic and clonal selection effects, out-of-frame nonproductive sequences were analyzed. Clones were called with MiXCR by TCRdb after fastp trimmed the public reads at Q25, and only in-frame beta chains were retained. For every CDR3 protein sequence, its rows merge into one entry that carries the most common genes and DNA. The authors' filters were not applied to this entry. For this sample there are 450,000 to 650,000 distinct CDR3 sequences; 7.5% to 10% appear just once. The top ten clonotypes cover roughly 3% of the sample.

With regard to this clonotype: Its antigen remains unidentified. A read error is possible here, since a much larger clone lies one base away.

Every donor was a healthy Caucasian. Three pairs of female monozygotic twins, all aged about 18 to 30 years, were included in the twin cohort. Peripheral blood mononuclear cells were used as the source from which RNA for TCR libraries was isolated. These same data were also listed under a study on yellow fever vaccine responses in identical twins. The second study reports: The T cell response to vaccination in identical twins was reported by the authors to appear partly convergent and partly personalized. In the study, vaccine-responding T cell clones were precisely tracked in identical twins.

This sequence was found in a woman under 30 in good health. Specimen: PBMCs.

For the CDR3, the sequence is CASSVEGSAYNEQFF. The bases read TGTGCCAGCAGCGTAGAAGGGAGCGCCTACAATGAGCAGTTCTTC. The receptor chain draws on TRBV9 and TRBJ2-1; tentative D gene TRBD2, with 5 bases matching. There are 15 amino acids in the CDR3, from cysteine to phenylalanine inclusive. Just the 45-base CDR3 DNA is kept, in frame starting at base 1. In the germline V gene, CDR1 corresponds to SGDLS and CDR2 to YYNGEE. The junction shows trimming of 0 bases on V and 2 bases on J, plus 9 bases between the germline ends.